Sequencing of this TCR beta chain was carried out in a study of OX40 agonist ivuxolimab in advanced cancers. Study context: The mean age was approximately 56 years, ranging from about 20 to 90, with less than 90% of participants male. Study-wide findings and caveats: Dosing at 0.1 to 3.0 mg/kg was accompanied by clonal expansion of CD4+ and CD8+ blood T cells by week 6.

It was autoimmune disease history or systemic immunosuppression that excluded patients. The CDR3 length is 14 residues. Germline V gene lookup returns CDR1 LGHNA and CDR2 YNFKEQ. V shed 3 bases and J 7 bases; nucleotides not matched to a gene: 6. In regard to this clone: Its target is unknown.

TCRdb's copy holds only in-frame clones and misses some; the assay was immunoSEQ multiplex PCR. The sample lists under 100,000 clones; roughly 92% were seen once. The clonotype comes from an adult with an advanced solid tumor such as melanoma, head and neck, liver or kidney cancer. V gene TRBV4-2 combines with J gene TRBJ2-3; TRBD1 aligns across 8 bases. The starting material was CD4+ or CD8+ T cells sorted from blood, obtained in a trial of the OX40 agonist ivuxolimab. The CDR3 sequence: CASSQGTGINTQYF. The CDR3 nucleotides read TGTGCCAGCAGCCAGGGGACAGGTATTAATACGCAGTATTTT.